This T cell receptor (beta chain) is drawn from a study of blood T cell repertoires in COVID-19. Study information: Sample material is recorded as cDNA or gDNA derived from T cells, B-cell-depleted T cells, or PBMCs.

Original methodology: The authors estimated nucleated cell counts from reference gene primer amplification. TCRdb's copy holds only in-frame clones and misses some; the assay was immunoSEQ multiplex PCR. V, J and clone size are taken as reported in that table, and D and trimming were inferred from the DNA itself. The sample lists about 160,000 clones, more than 70% seen once, with around 14% in the top ten. Germline V CDR1 and CDR2: SGHKS, YYEKEE (reference sequence). The CDR3 runs to 15 residues. V dropped 5 bases and J dropped 2; count of bases not matched to a gene: 9. This chain uses TRBV5-5 with TRBJ2-7, with 8 bases aligning to TRBD2. This TCR derives from a man aged 18-30 years with active or convalescent COVID-19. Sequences were obtained from peripheral blood. CDR3: CASSWGSGETYEQYF. As DNA, the CDR3 is TGTGCCAGCAGTTGGGGTAGCGGGGAGACCTACGAGCAGTACTTC.